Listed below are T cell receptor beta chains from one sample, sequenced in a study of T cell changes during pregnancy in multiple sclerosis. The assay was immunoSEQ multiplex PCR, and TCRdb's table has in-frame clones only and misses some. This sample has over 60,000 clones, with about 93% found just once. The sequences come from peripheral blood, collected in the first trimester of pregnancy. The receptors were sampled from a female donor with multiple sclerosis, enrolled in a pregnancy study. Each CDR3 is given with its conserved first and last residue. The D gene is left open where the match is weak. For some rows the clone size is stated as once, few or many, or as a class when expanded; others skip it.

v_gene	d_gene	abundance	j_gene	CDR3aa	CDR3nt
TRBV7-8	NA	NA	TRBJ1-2	CASSPGRFSYGYTF	TGTGCCAGCAGTCCAGGTCGCTTCAGCTATGGCTACACCTTC
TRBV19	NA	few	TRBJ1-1	CASSISGPNTEAFF	TGTGCCAGTAGTATAAGCGGGCCGAACACTGAAGCTTTCTTT
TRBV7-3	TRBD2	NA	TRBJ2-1	CASSLLAGSSYNEQFF	TGTGCCAGCAGCTTGCTAGCGGGTAGCTCCTACAATGAGCAGTTCTTC
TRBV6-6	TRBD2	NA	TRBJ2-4	CASTHRGEGKNIQYF	TGTGCCAGCACCCACCGGGGGGAGGGCAAAAACATTCAGTACTTC
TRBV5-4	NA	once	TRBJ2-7	CASSLMPRGGYEQYF	TGTGCCAGCAGCTTGATGCCTAGAGGAGGCTACGAGCAGTACTTC
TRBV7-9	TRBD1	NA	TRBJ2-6	CASSPTGQPSGANVLTF	TGTGCCAGCAGCCCGACAGGGCAACCCTCTGGGGCCAACGTCCTGACTTTC
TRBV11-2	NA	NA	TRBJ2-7	CASSSTTGFGYEQYF	TGTGCCAGCAGCTCGACCACAGGGTTTGGTTACGAGCAGTACTTC
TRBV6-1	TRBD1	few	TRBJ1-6	CASTRTGGNSPLHF	TGTGCCAGCACCCGGACAGGGGGTAATTCACCCCTCCACTTT
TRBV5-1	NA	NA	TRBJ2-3	CASSPGNTDTQYF	TGCGCCAGCAGCCCCGGTAACACAGATACGCAGTATTTT
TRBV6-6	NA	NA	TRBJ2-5	CASSTSGQGIETQYF	NA
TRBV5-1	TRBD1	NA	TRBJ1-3	CASSLRGQSSGNTIYF	TGCGCCAGCAGCTTGAGGGGACAGAGCTCTGGAAACACCATATATTTT
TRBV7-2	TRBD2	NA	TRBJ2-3	CASSLQGGVMSADTQYF	TGTGCCAGCAGCTTACAGGGAGGGGTGATGTCAGCAGATACGCAGTATTTT
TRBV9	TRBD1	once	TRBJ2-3	CASSPGQDRTDTQYF	TGTGCCAGCAGCCCGGGACAGGACCGCACAGATACGCAGTATTTT
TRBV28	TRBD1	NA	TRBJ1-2	CASTLPSGGIYGYTF	TGTGCCAGCACCTTGCCCTCAGGGGGGATCTATGGCTACACCTTC
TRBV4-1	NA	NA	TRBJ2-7	CASSQWGEEGSYEQYF	TGCGCCAGCAGCCAATGGGGCGAGGAGGGGTCCTACGAGCAGTACTTC
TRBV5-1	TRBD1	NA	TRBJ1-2	CASSPMTGGYGYTF	TGCGCCAGCAGCCCCATGACAGGGGGCTATGGCTACACCTTC
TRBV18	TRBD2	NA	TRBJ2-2	CASSLNSGSTGELFF	TGTGCCAGCTCACTCAATAGCGGGAGTACCGGGGAGCTGTTTTTT
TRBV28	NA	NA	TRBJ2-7	CASNPSRFYEQYF	TGTGCCAGCAACCCTTCCAGGTTCTACGAGCAGTACTTC